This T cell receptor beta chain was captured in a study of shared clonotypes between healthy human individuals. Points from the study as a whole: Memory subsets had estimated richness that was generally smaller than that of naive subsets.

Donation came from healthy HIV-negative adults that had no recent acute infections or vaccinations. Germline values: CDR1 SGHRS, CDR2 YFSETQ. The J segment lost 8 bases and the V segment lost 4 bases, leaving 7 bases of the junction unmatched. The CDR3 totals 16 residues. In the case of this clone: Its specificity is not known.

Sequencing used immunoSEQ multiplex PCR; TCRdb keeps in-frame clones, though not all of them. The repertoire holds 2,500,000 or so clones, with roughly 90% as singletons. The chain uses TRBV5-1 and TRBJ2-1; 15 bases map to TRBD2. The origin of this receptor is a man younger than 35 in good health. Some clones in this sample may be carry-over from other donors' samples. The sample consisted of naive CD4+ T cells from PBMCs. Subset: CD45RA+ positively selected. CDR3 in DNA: TGCGCCAGCAGCCAAGAGGGACTAGCGGGAGGAGATGAGCAGTTCTTC. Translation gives CASSQEGLAGGDEQFF.